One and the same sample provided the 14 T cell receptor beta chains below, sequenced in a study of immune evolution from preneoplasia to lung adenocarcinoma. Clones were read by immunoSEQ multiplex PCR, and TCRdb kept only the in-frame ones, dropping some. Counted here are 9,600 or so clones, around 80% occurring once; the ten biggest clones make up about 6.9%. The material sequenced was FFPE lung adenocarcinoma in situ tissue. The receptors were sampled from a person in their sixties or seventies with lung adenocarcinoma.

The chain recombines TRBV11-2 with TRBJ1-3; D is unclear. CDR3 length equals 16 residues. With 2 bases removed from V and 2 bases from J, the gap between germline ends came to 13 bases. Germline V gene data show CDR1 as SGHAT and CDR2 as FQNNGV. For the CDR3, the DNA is TGTGCCAGCAGCTTAAGCCTACTCGCTGCTGGAAACACCATATATTTT. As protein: CASSLSLLAAGNTIYF.

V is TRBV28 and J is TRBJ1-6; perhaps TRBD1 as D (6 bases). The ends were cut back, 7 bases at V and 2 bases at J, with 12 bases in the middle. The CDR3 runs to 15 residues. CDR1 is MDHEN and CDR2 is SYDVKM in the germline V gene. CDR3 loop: CASMSRDTYNSPLHF. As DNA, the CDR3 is TGTGCCAGCATGAGCAGGGACACCTATAATTCACCCCTCCACTTT.

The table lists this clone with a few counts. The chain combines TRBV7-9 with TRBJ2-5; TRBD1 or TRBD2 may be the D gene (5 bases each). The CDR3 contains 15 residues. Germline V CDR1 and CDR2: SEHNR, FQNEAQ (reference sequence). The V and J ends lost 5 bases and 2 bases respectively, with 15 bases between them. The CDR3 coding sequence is TGTGCCAGCAGCCCCCCCGGGGCCTTTCAAGAGACCCAGTACTTC. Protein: CASSPPGAFQETQYF.

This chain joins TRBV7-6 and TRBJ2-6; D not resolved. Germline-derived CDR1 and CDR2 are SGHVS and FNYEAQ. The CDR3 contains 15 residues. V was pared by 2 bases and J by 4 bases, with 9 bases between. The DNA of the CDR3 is TGTGCCAGCAGCTTATTGCCTGTGGGGGCCAACGTCCTGACTTTC. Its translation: CASSLLPVGANVLTF.

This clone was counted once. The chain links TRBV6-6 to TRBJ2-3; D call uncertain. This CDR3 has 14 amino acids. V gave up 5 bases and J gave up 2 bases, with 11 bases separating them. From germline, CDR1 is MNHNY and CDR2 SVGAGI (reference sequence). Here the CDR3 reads CASSTPLDTDTQYF. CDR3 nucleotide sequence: TGTGCCAGCAGTACTCCTTTAGACACAGATACGCAGTATTTT.

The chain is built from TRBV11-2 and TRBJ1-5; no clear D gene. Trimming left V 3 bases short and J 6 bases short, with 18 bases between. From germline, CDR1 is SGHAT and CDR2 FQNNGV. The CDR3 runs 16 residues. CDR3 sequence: CASSFTRLEGGQPQHF. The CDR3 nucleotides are TGTGCCAGCAGCTTTACGAGACTGGAGGGCGGTCAGCCCCAGCATTTT.

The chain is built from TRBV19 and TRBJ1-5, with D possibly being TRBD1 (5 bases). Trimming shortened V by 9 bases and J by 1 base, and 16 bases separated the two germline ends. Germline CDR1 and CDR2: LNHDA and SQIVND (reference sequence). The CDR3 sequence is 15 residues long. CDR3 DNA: TGTGCCAGCCGTTTGGGAGGGGCGAGCAATCAGCCCCAGCATTTT. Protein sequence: CASRLGGASNQPQHF.

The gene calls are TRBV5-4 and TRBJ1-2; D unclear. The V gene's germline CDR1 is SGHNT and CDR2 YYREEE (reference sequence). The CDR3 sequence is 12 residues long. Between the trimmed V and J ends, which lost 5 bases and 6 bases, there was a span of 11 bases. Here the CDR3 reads CASRGQADGYTF. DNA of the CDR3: TGTGCCAGCAGAGGGCAGGCAGATGGCTACACCTTC. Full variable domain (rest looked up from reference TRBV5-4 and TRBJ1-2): ETGVTQSPTHLIKTRGQQVTLRCSSQSGHNTVSWYQQALGQGPQFIFQYYREEENGRGNFPPRFSGLQFPNYSSELNVNALELDDSALYLCASRGQADGYTFGSGTRLTVV.

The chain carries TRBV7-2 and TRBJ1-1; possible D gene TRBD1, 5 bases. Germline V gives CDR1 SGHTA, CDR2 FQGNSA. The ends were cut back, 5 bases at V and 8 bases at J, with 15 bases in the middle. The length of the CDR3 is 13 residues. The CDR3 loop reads CASSPPGTEEAFF. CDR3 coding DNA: TGTGCCAGCAGCCCGCCCGGGACGGAGGAAGCTTTCTTT.

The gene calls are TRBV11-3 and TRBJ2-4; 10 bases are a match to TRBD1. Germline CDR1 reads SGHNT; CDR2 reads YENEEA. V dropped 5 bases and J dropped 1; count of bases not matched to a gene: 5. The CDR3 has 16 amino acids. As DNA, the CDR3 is TGTGCCAGCAGCCCTGGGACAGGGGTGGCCAAAAACATTCAGTACTTC. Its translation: CASSPGTGVAKNIQYF.

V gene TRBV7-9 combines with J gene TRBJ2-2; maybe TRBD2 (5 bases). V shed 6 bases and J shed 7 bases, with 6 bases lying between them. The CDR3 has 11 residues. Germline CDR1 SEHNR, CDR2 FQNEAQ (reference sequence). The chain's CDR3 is CASRGSGELFF. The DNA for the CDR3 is TGTGCCAGCAGAGGGAGCGGGGAGCTGTTTTTT. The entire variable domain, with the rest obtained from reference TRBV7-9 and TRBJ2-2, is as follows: DTGVSQNPRHKITKRGQNVTFRCDPISEHNRLYWYRQTLGQGPEFLTYFQNEAQLEKSRLLSDRFSAERPKGSFSTLEIQRTEQGDSAMYLCASRGSGELFFGEGSRLTVL.

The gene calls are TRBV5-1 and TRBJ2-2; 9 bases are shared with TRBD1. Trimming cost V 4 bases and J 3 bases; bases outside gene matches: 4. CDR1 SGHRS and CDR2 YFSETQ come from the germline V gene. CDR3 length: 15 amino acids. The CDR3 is CASSGTGLYTGELFF. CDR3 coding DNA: TGCGCCAGCAGCGGGACAGGGTTATACACCGGGGAGCTGTTTTTT.

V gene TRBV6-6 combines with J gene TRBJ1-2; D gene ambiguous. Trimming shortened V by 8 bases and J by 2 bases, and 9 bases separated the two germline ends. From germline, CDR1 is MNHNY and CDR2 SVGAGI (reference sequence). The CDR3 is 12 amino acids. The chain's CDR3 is CASREPNYGYTF. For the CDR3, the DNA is TGTGCCAGCCGGGAACCGAACTATGGCTACACCTTC.

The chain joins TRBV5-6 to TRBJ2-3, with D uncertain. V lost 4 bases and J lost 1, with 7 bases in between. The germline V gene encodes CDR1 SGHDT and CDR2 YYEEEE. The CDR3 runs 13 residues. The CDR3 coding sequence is TGTGCCAGCAGCCCTGGGCGCACAGATACGCAGTATTTT. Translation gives CASSPGRTDTQYF.